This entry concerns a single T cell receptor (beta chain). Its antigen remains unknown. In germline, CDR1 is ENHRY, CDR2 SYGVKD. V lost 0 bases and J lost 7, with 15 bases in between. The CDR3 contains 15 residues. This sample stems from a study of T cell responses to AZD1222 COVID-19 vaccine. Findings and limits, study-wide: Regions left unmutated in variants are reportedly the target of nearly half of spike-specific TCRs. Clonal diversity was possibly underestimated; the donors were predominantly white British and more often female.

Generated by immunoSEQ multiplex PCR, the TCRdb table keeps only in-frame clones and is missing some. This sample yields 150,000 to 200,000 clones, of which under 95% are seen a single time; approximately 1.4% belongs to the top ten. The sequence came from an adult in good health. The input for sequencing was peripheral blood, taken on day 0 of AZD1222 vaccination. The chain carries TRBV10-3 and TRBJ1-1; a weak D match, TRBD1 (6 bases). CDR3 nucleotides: TGTGCCATCAGTGAGTCGCTCAGGGGCGGGGGTGAAGCTTTCTTT. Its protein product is CAISESLRGGGEAFF.